One and the same sample provided the 21 T cell receptor beta chains below, sequenced in a study of glioma-infiltrating T cells after dendritic cell vaccination. The time point here: after dendritic cell vaccination, including at tumor progression/relapse. Data came from immunoSEQ multiplex PCR; TCRdb stores just in-frame clones and leaves some out. In the table there are over 80,000 clones, approximately 80% of which are singletons. Sequencing was performed on blood, taken after dendritic cell vaccination. These receptors were taken from a human donor with glioblastoma.

In nucleotides, the CDR3 is TGCGCCAGCAGCTTGGCCAGCGGGACGGAGACCCAGTACTTC. It is translated as CASSLASGTETQYF. This rearrangement joins TRBV5-1 to TRBJ2-5, with 7 bases lining up with TRBD2. The CDR3 runs to 14 residues. Losses at the gene ends were 0 bases for V and 5 bases for J; bases not matched to a gene: 4. CDR1 is SGHRS, CDR2 YFSETQ, per germline.

The J gene is TRBJ2-2, the V gene TRBV5-6; 11 bases align to TRBD2. This CDR3 has 17 amino acids. The germline V gene encodes CDR1 SGHDT and CDR2 YYEEEE. V gave up 6 bases and J gave up 0 bases; unmatched junction bases: 7. The chain's CDR3 is CASTSGRFLANTGELFF. The CDR3 bases are TGTGCCAGCACTAGCGGGAGGTTTCTTGCGAACACCGGGGAGCTGTTTTTT. Full variable domain (missing parts from reference TRBV5-6 and TRBJ2-2): DAGVTQSPTHLIKTRGQQVTLRCSPKSGHDTVSWYQQALGQGPQFIFQYYEEEERQRGNFPDRFSGHQFPNYSSELNVNALLLGDSALYLCASTSGRFLANTGELFFGEGSRLTVL.

The genes are TRBV10-3 and TRBJ2-7; D possibly corresponds to TRBD1 (6 bases). The germline V gene encodes CDR1 ENHRY and CDR2 SYGVKD. This CDR3 is 14 amino acids long. The V gene lost 2 bases and the J gene lost 5 bases, with 13 bases spanning the gap. The chain's CDR3 is CAISEPGTSNEQYF. DNA for the CDR3: TGTGCCATCAGTGAGCCAGGGACATCCAACGAGCAGTACTTC.

The rearrangement uses TRBV6-6 and TRBJ2-3, with unresolved D. V was trimmed by 2 bases and J by 1 base, leaving 13 bases between them. The germline CDR1 and CDR2 sequences are MNHNY and SVGAGI (reference sequence). CDR3 length: 16 residues. CDR3 protein: CASSYIPLVRTDTQYF. CDR3 DNA sequence: TGTGCCAGCAGTTACATCCCTCTCGTTCGCACAGATACGCAGTATTTT.

A few counts support this clone. The V gene is TRBV6-1, the J gene TRBJ1-3, with D possibly matching TRBD1 (5 bases). This CDR3 contains 16 residues. V dropped 0 bases and J dropped 8 bases, with 17 bases sitting between them. CDR1 and CDR2 from the germline V gene are MNHNS and SASEGT. The CDR3 loop is CASSEAVSAWGDTIYF. The DNA for the CDR3 is TGTGCCAGCAGTGAAGCGGTCAGCGCCTGGGGGGACACCATATATTTT.

Only a few counts were recorded for this clone. The chain joins TRBV4-1 to TRBJ2-1; 10 nucleotides agree with TRBD2. Germline-derived CDR1 and CDR2 are MGHRA and YSYEKL. This CDR3 is 18 amino acids long. Trimming took 0 bases from V and 7 from J; bases not matched to a gene: 12. The CDR3 DNA sequence: TGCGCCAGCAGCCAAGATCCTAGCGGGGGCCCAATTGGGAATGAGCAGTTCTTC. Its protein product is CASSQDPSGGPIGNEQFF.

The chain has TRBV19 and TRBJ2-3; D is ambiguous. Germline CDR1 and CDR2: LNHDA and SQIVND (reference sequence). V was trimmed by 7 bases and J by 1 base, leaving 9 bases between them. The CDR3 is 13 residues long. The CDR3: CASTFRGTDTQYF. The CDR3 DNA reads as TGTGCCAGTACCTTTCGGGGCACAGATACGCAGTATTTT.

The chain carries TRBV5-4 and TRBJ2-1; 8 bases are a match to TRBD1. There are 15 residues in the CDR3. Trimming removed 2 bases from V and 9 bases from J; junction bases left unmatched: 10. The V gene's germline CDR1 is SGHNT and CDR2 YYREEE (reference sequence). The CDR3 region is CASSLGQGEGGEQFF. Written as DNA, the CDR3 is TGTGCCAGCAGCTTAGGACAGGGTGAGGGAGGTGAGCAGTTCTTC.

The CDR3 DNA is TGTGCCAGCAGCTCCGACCTTCTGAGGACTAGCGGGAGGCGTAGTTCCTACAATGAGCAGTTCTTC. This sequence encodes CASSSDLLRTSGRRSSYNEQFF. J is TRBJ2-1 and V is TRBV7-6; TRBD2 matches at 14 bases. The CDR3 extends over 22 amino acids. Germline loops: CDR1 SGHVS, CDR2 FNYEAQ. V lost 4 bases, J lost 1 base, and 18 bases stayed unmatched.

This clone appeared a few times. The chain recombines TRBV18 with TRBJ2-2; 9 bases fit TRBD2. J lost 0 bases, V lost 3 bases, and 2 bases had no gene match. Germline V gene lookup returns CDR1 KGHSH and CDR2 LQKENI. The length of the CDR3 is 16 residues. CDR3 bases: TGTGCCAGCTCACCCTTAGCGGGGGCGAACACCGGGGAGCTGTTTTTT. As protein: CASSPLAGANTGELFF.

The chain links TRBV28 to TRBJ2-5, with 9 bases matching TRBD1. The germline V gene has CDR1 MDHEN and CDR2 SYDVKM. CDR3 size: 15 residues. J was trimmed by 4 bases and V by 6 bases; bases with no gene match: 9. DNA for the CDR3: TGTGCCAGCAGACCGGGACAGGGCTTCCCAGAGACCCAGTACTTC. Amino acid sequence: CASRPGQGFPETQYF.

This clone was observed a few times. The V and J genes are TRBV7-2 and TRBJ1-1; 8 nucleotides align to TRBD1. This CDR3 contains 16 residues. Germline V lookup: CDR1 SGHTA, CDR2 FQGNSA. The ends lost 1 base at V and 5 bases at J; junction bases unmatched: 9. The CDR3 sequence is CASSLEGQAMSTEAFF. CDR3 coding DNA: TGTGCCAGCAGCTTAGAGGGACAGGCAATGAGTACTGAAGCTTTCTTT.

The V and J genes are TRBV5-1 and TRBJ1-2, with D unclear. Germline CDR1 is SGHRS and CDR2 is YFSETQ. The CDR3 has 13 amino acids. V was shortened by 0 bases and J by 6 bases, with 9 bases between the two germline ends. CDR3 amino acids: CASSLEREDGYTF. DNA for the CDR3: TGCGCCAGCAGCTTGGAGCGGGAAGATGGCTACACCTTC.

CDR3: CASSLVDRGNSPLHF. DNA for the CDR3: TGTGCCAGCAGCTTAGTCGACAGGGGGAATTCACCCCTCCACTTT. The gene calls are TRBV7-8 and TRBJ1-6; 9 positions match TRBD1. V lost 1 base, J lost 7 bases, and 2 bases stayed unmatched. The CDR3 runs to 15 residues. Germline loops: CDR1 SGHVS, CDR2 FQNEAQ.

The chain combines TRBV7-9 with TRBJ1-5, with TRBD1 matching 7 bases. Losses at the gene ends were 5 bases for V and 6 bases for J; bases not matched to a gene: 10. This CDR3 is built from 15 residues. CDR1 is SEHNR and CDR2 is FQNEAQ in the germline V gene (reference sequence). In DNA form, the CDR3 reads TGTGCCAGCAGCGACGACAGGGAAAGTAGTCAGCCCCAGCATTTT. Translated: CASSDDRESSQPQHF.

This sequence joins TRBV7-9 and TRBJ2-5; D gene unclear. Trimming left V 2 bases short and J 1 base short, with 5 bases between. The germline CDR1 and CDR2 sequences are SEHNR and FQNEAQ (reference sequence). The CDR3 sequence is 13 residues long. CDR3 DNA sequence: TGTGCCAGCAGCTTACGGTCCCAAGAGACCCAGTACTTC. Translation gives CASSLRSQETQYF.

The V gene is TRBV7-2, the J gene TRBJ1-6, with D uncertain. Germline V gives CDR1 SGHTA, CDR2 FQGNSA. This CDR3 contains 15 residues. Deletions cut 1 base from V and 10 bases from J, with 14 bases between. CDR3 DNA sequence: TGTGCCAGCAGCTTAGGGAGGGAACTTGTCTCACCCCTCCACTTT. Its translation: CASSLGRELVSPLHF.

CDR3 nucleotides: TGCGCCAGCAGCCAAGTCAGGGGGGACAGTGAAGAGACCCAGTACTTC. Translating gives CASSQVRGDSEETQYF. The rearrangement links TRBV4-1 to TRBJ2-5; weak D call: TRBD1 (7 bases). The CDR3 runs 16 residues. V dropped 1 base and J dropped 3 bases, with 15 bases sitting between them. Germline lookup yields CDR1 MGHRA and CDR2 YSYEKL.

The rearrangement joins TRBV5-1 to TRBJ2-3, with 7 bases aligning to TRBD2. The CDR3 covers 14 residues. Germline CDR1 is SGHRS and CDR2 is YFSETQ. V dropped 2 bases and J dropped 7; count of bases not matched to a gene: 7. CDR3 sequence reads: CASSFERDRYTQYF. CDR3 sequence (DNA): TGCGCCAGCAGCTTCGAGCGGGACCGCTATACGCAGTATTTT.

This chain connects TRBV7-2 to TRBJ2-2; the D is unclear. The CDR3 contains 13 residues. Germline V gene lookup returns CDR1 SGHTA and CDR2 FQGNSA. V was clipped by 8 bases and J by 6 bases, with 13 bases between them. This CDR3 is CASRGQMAGELFF. CDR3 coding DNA: TGTGCCAGCCGTGGCCAGATGGCCGGGGAGCTGTTTTTT.

The V gene is TRBV2, the J gene TRBJ1-5; a possible D gene is TRBD1 (5 bases). This CDR3 comprises 15 residues. V dropped 4 bases and J dropped 7 bases, with 17 bases sitting between them. Germline V gene lookup returns CDR1 SNHLY and CDR2 FYNNEI. The CDR3: CASSGRAGMRQPQHF. In nucleotides, the CDR3 is TGTGCCAGCAGTGGCAGGGCAGGGATGAGGCAGCCCCAGCATTTT.